These T cell receptor beta chains were read from a single sample in a study of T-cell reconstitution after alpha-beta-depleted transplantation in children. From the PCR reads, TCRdb called clonotypes with MiXCR, one entry per CDR3 protein. In the table there are nearly 400,000 distinct CDR3 sequences, about a fifth of which are singletons. Specimen: PBMCs from the stem cell graft donor, collected from the stem cell graft. The receptors stem from a human donor who donated a stem cell graft to a child with acute myeloid leukemia. The CDR3 runs from the conserved cysteine through the conserved F or W. D genes are given only for firm matches. The size of a clone is reported for some rows only, either as once, few or many, or as a class for expanded clones.

V: TRBV2
D: -
J: TRBJ2-3
size: few
CDR3: CASSLRAPRTDTQYF
DNA: TGTGCCAGCAGTCTCAGGGCCCCACGCACAGATACGCAGTATTTT

V: TRBV19
D: TRBD1
J: TRBJ2-1
size: -
CDR3: CASSMGQGANNEQFF
DNA: TGTGCCAGTAGTATGGGGCAGGGGGCGAACAATGAGCAGTTCTTC

V: TRBV7-2
D: TRBD2
J: TRBJ2-7
size: -
CDR3: CASSLGDYHSYEQYF
DNA: TGTGCCAGCAGCTTAGGGGACTACCACTCCTACGAGCAGTACTTC

V: TRBV15
D: TRBD2
J: TRBJ2-1
size: -
CDR3: CATSRDPPGLAGNNEQFF
DNA: TGTGCCACCAGCAGAGATCCGCCGGGACTAGCGGGGAACAATGAGCAGTTCTTC

V: TRBV15
D: -
J: TRBJ1-1
size: -
CDR3: CATSRGGDTEAFF
DNA: TGTGCCACCAGCAGAGGGGGGGACACTGAAGCTTTCTTT

V: TRBV25-1
D: -
J: TRBJ1-2
size: -
CDR3: CASSAGFWGYTF
DNA: TGTGCCAGCAGTGCCGGGTTCTGGGGCTACACCTTC

V: TRBV10-3
D: -
J: TRBJ1-3
size: -
CDR3: CAISEQGIGSGNTIYF
DNA: TGTGCCATCAGTGAGCAGGGGATCGGCTCTGGAAACACCATATATTTT

V: TRBV4-1
D: TRBD2
J: TRBJ2-1
size: -
CDR3: CASSQVQLAGNEQFF
DNA: TGCGCCAGCAGCCAAGTTCAGCTAGCGGGAAATGAGCAGTTCTTC

V: TRBV29-1
D: -
J: TRBJ2-1
size: many
CDR3: CSVVRGSSYNEQFF
DNA: TGCAGCGTTGTACGGGGAAGCTCCTACAATGAGCAGTTCTTC

V: TRBV15
D: -
J: TRBJ2-2
size: -
CDR3: CATTPWGFGELFF
DNA: TGTGCCACCACCCCCTGGGGATTCGGGGAGCTGTTTTTT

V: TRBV12-3/TRBV12-4
D: TRBD2
J: TRBJ2-1
size: -
CDR3: CASSSRLAGFDRNEQFF
DNA: TGTGCCAGCAGTTCTAGACTAGCGGGATTTGATCGCAATGAGCAGTTCTTC

V: TRBV20-1
D: -
J: TRBJ1-2
size: few
CDR3: CSATVFYGYTF
DNA: TGCAGTGCTACCGTTTTCTATGGCTACACCTTC

V: TRBV20-1
D: TRBD2
J: TRBJ2-1
size: many
CDR3: CSATAGLGRYEQFF
DNA: TGCAGTGCTACGGCAGGACTAGGTCGATATGAGCAGTTCTTC

V: TRBV12-3/TRBV12-4
D: TRBD1
J: TRBJ1-2
size: -
CDR3: CASSPRTGDGGYGYTF
DNA: TGTGCCAGCAGTCCCCGGACAGGGGACGGAGGCTATGGCTACACCTTC

V: TRBV25-1
D: -
J: TRBJ2-7
size: -
CDR3: CASSEFPHEQYF
DNA: TGTGCCAGCAGTGAATTTCCCCACGAGCAGTACTTC

V: TRBV12-3/TRBV12-4
D: -
J: TRBJ2-7
size: many
CDR3: CASSYRDSYEQYF
DNA: TGTGCCAGCAGTTACAGGGACTCCTACGAGCAGTACTTC

V: TRBV4-3
D: TRBD2
J: TRBJ2-1
size: -
CDR3: CASSQERTSGSYNEQFF
DNA: TGCGCCAGCAGCCAAGAGCGGACTAGCGGGAGCTACAATGAGCAGTTCTTC

V: TRBV9
D: -
J: TRBJ2-1
size: -
CDR3: CASSVGNPGVGSYNEQFF
DNA: TGTGCCAGCAGCGTAGGGAATCCCGGGGTCGGGTCCTACAATGAGCAGTTCTTC

V: TRBV5-4
D: TRBD2
J: TRBJ2-7
size: many
CDR3: CASSRISGTTYEQYF
DNA: TGTGCCAGCAGCAGAATTAGCGGGACGACCTACGAGCAGTACTTC

V: TRBV12-3/TRBV12-4
D: -
J: TRBJ1-3
size: -
CDR3: CASSPQGLSGNTIYF
DNA: TGTGCCAGCAGCCCTCAGGGGCTATCGGGAAACACCATATATTTT

V: TRBV7-2
D: TRBD1
J: TRBJ2-7
size: few
CDR3: CASSRELGTGTGHEQYF
DNA: TGTGCCAGCAGCCGAGAGCTTGGGACCGGGACAGGGCACGAGCAGTACTTC

V: TRBV5-1
D: TRBD1
J: TRBJ2-1
size: -
CDR3: CASSSGQGWDEQFF
DNA: TGCGCCAGCAGCTCAGGACAGGGCTGGGATGAGCAGTTCTTC

V: TRBV20-1
D: -
J: TRBJ2-3
size: few
CDR3: CSAAWGDTQYF
DNA: TGCAGTGCCGCATGGGGGGATACGCAGTATTTT

V: TRBV28
D: -
J: TRBJ1-3
size: -
CDR3: CASVHAGNTIYF
DNA: TGTGCCAGCGTCCACGCCGGAAACACCATATATTTT

V: TRBV10-2
D: TRBD2
J: TRBJ2-3
size: few
CDR3: CASSASSPGGPVDTQYF
DNA: TGCGCCAGCAGTGCTTCGAGCCCGGGAGGGCCTGTGGATACGCAGTATTTT

V: TRBV12-3/TRBV12-4
D: TRBD1
J: TRBJ2-7
size: many
CDR3: CASSYVGTGSYEQYF
DNA: TGTGCCAGCAGTTATGTCGGGACAGGGTCCTACGAGCAGTACTTC

V: TRBV5-1
D: -
J: TRBJ2-6
size: many
CDR3: CASSGGSSGANVLTF
DNA: TGCGCCAGCAGCGGAGGGAGCTCTGGGGCCAACGTCCTGACTTTC

V: TRBV6-2/TRBV6-3
D: -
J: TRBJ1-1
size: -
CDR3: CASSPPPGMGTEAFF
DNA: TGTGCCAGCAGTCCACCCCCAGGTATGGGAACTGAAGCTTTCTTT

V: TRBV5-1
D: TRBD2
J: TRBJ2-1
size: few
CDR3: CASTLLAGIYSSYNEQFF
DNA: TGCGCCAGCACCCTACTAGCGGGTATTTATTCCTCCTACAATGAGCAGTTCTTC

V: TRBV24-1
D: TRBD2
J: TRBJ2-2
size: -
CDR3: CATSDTLGLAGDTGELFF
DNA: TGTGCCACCAGTGATACGCTGGGACTAGCGGGAGACACCGGGGAGCTGTTTTTT

V: TRBV20-1
D: TRBD2
J: TRBJ2-3
size: few
CDR3: CSASLASGITDTQYF
DNA: TGCAGTGCTAGCTTGGCTAGCGGGATCACAGATACGCAGTATTTT

V: TRBV9
D: -
J: TRBJ2-7
size: -
CDR3: CASSPHPSGYEQYF
DNA: TGTGCCAGCAGCCCTCACCCCAGCGGTTACGAGCAGTACTTC

V: TRBV6-5
D: TRBD1
J: TRBJ1-2
size: few
CDR3: CASSFAFNRGLDYGYTF
DNA: TGTGCCAGCAGTTTCGCATTTAACAGGGGGCTGGACTATGGCTACACCTTC

V: TRBV20-1
D: -
J: TRBJ2-3
size: -
CDR3: CRLRHTDTQYF
DNA: TGCAGACTCCGACACACAGATACGCAGTATTTT

V: TRBV10-3
D: -
J: TRBJ1-4
size: few
CDR3: CAIRNEKLFF
DNA: TGTGCCATCAGGAATGAAAAACTGTTTTTT

V: TRBV5-1
D: TRBD2
J: TRBJ2-2
size: many
CDR3: CASSPAGDTGELFF
DNA: TGCGCCAGCAGCCCAGCGGGAGACACCGGGGAGCTGTTTTTT

V: TRBV29-1
D: TRBD1
J: TRBJ2-2
size: -
CDR3: CSVPGTGGTGELFF
DNA: TGCAGCGTCCCCGGGACAGGGGGCACCGGGGAGCTGTTTTTT

V: TRBV12-3/TRBV12-4
D: -
J: TRBJ1-2
size: few
CDR3: CASTLGVTGTNYGYTF
DNA: TGTGCCAGCACCCTAGGGGTTACAGGGACGAACTATGGCTACACCTTC

V: TRBV21-1
D: -
J: TRBJ2-2
size: -
CDR3: CASSKDDSGSSDNTGELFF
DNA: TGTGCCAGCAGCAAAGATGATAGCGGGAGTAGCGACAACACCGGGGAGCTGTTTTTT

V: TRBV20-1
D: -
J: TRBJ1-4
size: -
CDR3: CSARLIGAHQFF
DNA: TGCAGTGCTAGATTGATCGGGGCCCACCAGTTTTTT

V: TRBV19
D: -
J: TRBJ2-5
size: -
CDR3: CASQIQGGETQYF
DNA: TGTGCCAGTCAAATACAGGGTGGAGAGACCCAGTACTTC

V: TRBV12-3/TRBV12-4
D: TRBD1
J: TRBJ2-1
size: few
CDR3: CASSLKLRTGAQFF
DNA: TGTGCCAGCAGTTTAAAATTAAGGACAGGGGCGCAGTTCTTC

V: TRBV20-1
D: TRBD1
J: TRBJ1-6
size: -
CDR3: CSASWQGGSYNSPLHF
DNA: TGCAGTGCTAGTTGGCAGGGGGGGTCCTATAATTCACCCCTCCACTTT

V: TRBV7-2
D: -
J: TRBJ2-7
size: -
CDR3: CASSLKESYEQYF
DNA: TGTGCCAGCAGCTTAAAGGAGTCCTACGAGCAGTACTTC

V: TRBV23-1
D: -
J: TRBJ2-7
size: -
CDR3: CASSQRVADYEQYF
DNA: TGCGCCAGCAGTCAAAGGGTCGCAGACTACGAGCAGTACTTC

V: TRBV29-1
D: -
J: TRBJ2-7
size: many
CDR3: CSVLEVGYEQYF
DNA: TGCAGCGTGCTAGAGGTGGGGTACGAGCAGTACTTC

V: TRBV12-3/TRBV12-4
D: -
J: TRBJ2-2
size: -
CDR3: CASSLAASDTGELFF
DNA: TGTGCCAGCAGTTTAGCTGCGTCGGACACCGGGGAGCTGTTTTTT

V: TRBV4-1
D: -
J: TRBJ2-5
size: -
CDR3: CASSQAGWRVQETQYF
DNA: TGCGCCAGCAGCCAAGCGGGGTGGCGTGTGCAAGAGACCCAGTACTTC

V: TRBV21-1
D: -
J: TRBJ2-7
size: few
CDR3: CASSSGRYYEQYF
DNA: TGTGCCAGCAGCAGTGGAAGATACTACGAGCAGTACTTC

V: TRBV5-1
D: TRBD1
J: TRBJ1-1
size: -
CDR3: CASSGPGGPEAFF
DNA: TGCGCCAGCAGCGGTCCAGGGGGGCCTGAAGCTTTCTTT

V: TRBV7-9
D: TRBD1
J: TRBJ1-4
size: many
CDR3: CASSVKGATSSPKLFF
DNA: TGTGCCAGCAGTGTGAAGGGGGCTACGTCGAGCCCGAAACTGTTTTTT

V: TRBV5-6
D: -
J: TRBJ1-2
size: few
CDR3: CASSLDSGGTF
DNA: TGTGCCAGCAGCTTGGACAGTGGAGGGACCTTC

V: TRBV10-2
D: -
J: TRBJ2-7
size: -
CDR3: CASSGGEALQVEQYF
DNA: TGCGCCAGCAGTGGGGGGGAGGCCCTTCAGGTCGAGCAGTACTTC

V: TRBV12-3/TRBV12-4
D: TRBD2
J: TRBJ2-2
size: -
CDR3: CASSRSGANTGELFF
DNA: TGTGCCAGCAGCCGAAGCGGGGCGAACACCGGGGAGCTGTTTTTT

V: TRBV12-3/TRBV12-4
D: -
J: TRBJ2-3
size: few
CDR3: CASSLRVSTDTQYF
DNA: TGTGCCAGCAGTTTAAGGGTCAGCACAGATACGCAGTATTTT

V: TRBV4-1
D: -
J: TRBJ2-1
size: -
CDR3: CASSQGPATEQFF
DNA: TGCGCCAGCAGCCAAGGGCCAGCGACCGAGCAGTTCTTC

V: TRBV5-1
D: TRBD2
J: TRBJ2-3
size: few
CDR3: CASSTGTSGSVTDTQYF
DNA: TGCGCCAGCAGCACCGGGACTAGCGGGAGTGTGACAGATACGCAGTATTTT